Sequencing of this TCR beta chain was carried out in a study of cytotoxic CD8 clonotypes in ibrutinib-treated CLL (dated by TCRdb to the early 2020s). For the study in its entirety: The cohort was composed of 11 relapsed/refractory and around 15 treatment-naive patients; IGHV unmutated status was identified in 17 to 18 patients. Responses were partial in roughly 25 patients and complete in 2; after median approximately 5.5 years follow-up, about 14 stayed in remission and about twelve progressed. Samples averaged around 280,000 productive templates and more than 85,000 productive rearrangements. Longitudinal samples were available for about 30% of the 86 trial participants. Cryopreserved peripheral blood mononuclear cells were collected at three points: before therapy, at response, and at either sustained remission or disease progression. The response samples were drawn at a median of 12 months into treatment, with a range of roughly 6 to 36 months.

Each clonotype received, on average, about 10x coverage in deep resolution sequencing performed on a MiSeq, where the target depth lay between 1 in 1 million and 1 in 200,000 T cells. The immunoSEQ hsTCRB Kit was used to generate TCR beta libraries. In the source study's methods: Data were analyzed with ImmunoSEQ Data Assistant and ImmunoSEQ Analyzer, with V, D and J genes assigned per IMGT definitions. Clonality, which ranges from 0 to 1, was calculated by subtracting the normalized Shannon entropy of productive rearrangement frequencies from one. Only overrepresented clonotypes making up at least 0.05% of the repertoire of each patient were included in the public clonotype analysis. Approximately 14 age-matched healthy donor repertoires from immuneACCESS served as clonality controls. TCRdb obtained this table from immuneACCESS and retained in-frame rearrangements with V and J assigned. These tables miss some clones; where compared with another copy, unresolved V genes account for less than half of the shortfall, and the remainder is unexplained. V and J calls and clone size are copied from that table; D and trimming were computed from the DNA. The sample has some 290,000 clones on record, almost 80% of them singletons. Together, the top ten hold 6.5% to 8% of the sample.

Paper-wide results and their limitations: At ibrutinib response clonality went up, during sustained remission it held steady, and at progression it dropped back toward baseline. Baseline clonality exceeded that of age-matched healthy donors and correlated strongly with circulating CD8+ T-cell counts. Lymph node repertoires were not examined, and the timing of sampling was not matched between patients in sustained remission and those whose disease progressed. Public clonotypes were rare and either shrank or stayed stable during treatment, and the rise in clonality at ibrutinib response reflected expansion of private clonotypes.

For TCR beta library preparation, approximately 1.8 micrograms of genomic DNA was extracted from cryopreserved PBMCs. High-throughput TCR beta sequencing was performed on longitudinal blood samples from CLL patients receiving ibrutinib monotherapy. The patients took part in an open-label, single-center phase 2 trial of ibrutinib monotherapy. CDR1 and CDR2 are drawn from the germline V gene: MDHEN, SYDVKM. The CDR3 measures 11 amino acids from cysteine to phenylalanine. Here the CDR3 DNA is all that survives: 33 bases in frame from base 1. Relative to germline, V is 3 bases shorter and J is 7 bases shorter, with 7 bases between their ends. About this clone itself: Its antigen remains undetermined. Per-nucleotide qualities are absent, and no much larger clonotype sits a single base away.

The sequence was collected from a human donor with chronic lymphocytic leukemia. The specimen was PBMCs, collected before ibrutinib treatment. The chain couples TRBV28 to TRBJ2-7, with no confidently assigned D gene. CDR3 protein: CASSFSGEQYF. The nucleotide sequence reads TGTGCCAGCAGTTTTTCTGGTGAGCAGTACTTC.